A single sample is the source of the 18 T cell receptor beta chains below, sequenced in a study of human T cells and chemical hapten exposure. Time point defined: patch test 1, 2 weeks after DPC sensitization. Treatment noted: therapeutic diphenylcyclopropenone sensitization with weekly scalp DPC. MiXCR was run by TCRdb on the RACE reads, yielding one entry per CDR3 protein. The sample has 370,000 or so distinct CDR3 sequences; roughly 4.8% are singletons. The specimen comprised whole blood, sampled in connection with sensitization to the hapten diphenylcyclopropenone (DPC). These receptors were obtained from a woman aged 45-60 years with alopecia areata. Some clones in this sample may be carry-over from other donors' samples.

This clonotype was counted many times. V is TRBV7-9 and J is TRBJ2-1; D tentatively fits TRBD1 or TRBD2 (5 bases each). This CDR3 has 15 residues. CDR1 SEHNR and CDR2 FQNEAQ come from the germline V gene (reference sequence). Trimming removed 1 base at V and 3 bases at J, with 10 bases between. For the CDR3, the DNA is TGTGCCAGCAGCTTAGGGGGACGGGACTACAATGAGCAGTTCTTC. Protein sequence: CASSLGGRDYNEQFF.

This clonotype was found once. The chain uses TRBV2 and TRBJ1-2, with 9 bases lining up with TRBD1. CDR3 size: 18 residues. The V and J ends lost 4 bases and 7 bases, in that order; junction bases with no gene match: 19. The germline CDR1 and CDR2 sequences are SNHLY and FYNNEI. DNA for the CDR3: TGTGCCAGCAGTGTGAGGGACCCGACAGGGGGAGAAATTGTTGGCTACACCTTC. Encoded protein: CASSVRDPTGGEIVGYTF.

This clonotype was counted many times. The chain is built from TRBV7-6 and TRBJ2-7; D gene unclear. CDR1 SGHVS and CDR2 FNYEAQ come from the germline V gene. This CDR3 is built from 13 residues. V shed 3 bases and J shed 6 bases, with 12 bases lying between them. CDR3: CASSFPGSGEQYF. The CDR3 DNA reads TGTGCCAGCAGCTTCCCCGGGTCGGGCGAGCAGTACTTC.

The rearrangement uses TRBV29-1 and TRBJ1-1, with D unresolved. The V gene's germline CDR1 is SQVTM and CDR2 ANQGSEA. The ends were cut back, 0 bases at V and 11 bases at J, with 16 bases in the middle. This CDR3 is built from 13 residues. The CDR3 loop reads CSVEDRVGVRAFF. The CDR3 DNA reads as TGCAGCGTTGAAGATCGGGTCGGGGTCCGTGCTTTCTTT. Filled out from reference TRBV29-1 and TRBJ1-1, the complete variable domain reads SAVISQKPSRDICQRGTSLTIQCQVDSQVTMMFWYRQQPGQSLTLIATANQGSEATYESGFVIDKFPISRPNLTFSTLTVSNMSPEDSSIYLCSVEDRVGVRAFFGQGTRLTVV.

The table lists this clonotype with many counts. V is TRBV10-1 and J is TRBJ2-3; 10 nucleotides line up with TRBD2. With V trimmed by 4 bases and J by 8 bases, 3 bases remained unmatched. This CDR3 comprises 13 residues. Germline loops: CDR1 WNHNN, CDR2 SYGVQD (reference sequence). The CDR3 coding sequence is TGCGCCAGCAGTGGGACTAGCGGAAGTACGCAGTATTTT. Encoded protein: CASSGTSGSTQYF.

This clonotype was observed at least ten times. The rearrangement joins TRBV5-4 to TRBJ1-4, with TRBD1 matching over 11 bases. The CDR3 runs 16 residues. Germline loops: CDR1 SGHNT, CDR2 YYREEE (reference sequence). Losses at the gene ends were 2 bases for V and 7 bases for J; bases not matched to a gene: 7. CDR3 sequence: CASSLGTGGSGEKLFF. Here the CDR3 DNA reads TGTGCCAGCAGCTTAGGGACAGGGGGAAGTGGTGAAAAACTGTTTTTT.

This clonotype came up many times. The gene calls are TRBV6-1 and TRBJ1-3; D uncertain. The CDR3 is 16 amino acids. Germline loops: CDR1 MNHNS, CDR2 SASEGT. Between the trimmed V and J ends, which lost 5 bases and 4 bases, there was a span of 18 bases. CDR3 DNA sequence: TGTGCCAGCAGTATCGGGCGACTCAGCCGAGGAAACACCATATATTTT. Translated, it gives CASSIGRLSRGNTIYF.

This clonotype was observed at least ten times. The chain recombines TRBV6-5 with TRBJ2-2; 8 positions agree with TRBD2. V shed 3 bases and J 1 base; nucleotides not matched to a gene: 7. From germline, CDR1 is MNHEY and CDR2 SVGAGI. CDR3 length equals 17 residues. As DNA, the CDR3 is TGTGCCAGCAGTTATGCAGCGGGAGCGGGGAACACCGGGGAGCTGTTTTTT. It specifies CASSYAAGAGNTGELFF.

The chain recombines TRBV6-5 with TRBJ2-1; the match to TRBD2 covers 10 bases. The CDR3 length is 16 residues. V trimming: 1 base; J trimming: 6 bases; junction bases outside the gene matches: 6. CDR1 and CDR2 (germline): MNHEY, SVGAGI. For the CDR3, the DNA is TGTGCCAGCAGTTACTGGGCTAGCGGGGGAGTCAATGAGCAGTTCTTC. This encodes CASSYWASGGVNEQFF.

This clonotype was observed at least ten times. CDR3 sequence (DNA): TGTGCCAGCAGCTTAAAAGGGGAGGCAGATACGCAGTATTTT. It codes for CASSLKGEADTQYF. J is TRBJ2-3 and V is TRBV7-9; a possible D gene is TRBD2 (6 bases). CDR3 length: 14 amino acids. Trimming took off 2 bases at V and 4 bases at J, with 10 bases between the two ends. Germline assignment: CDR1 SEHNR and CDR2 FQNEAQ (reference sequence).

This clonotype was seen ten or more times. The chain employs TRBV9 and TRBJ2-1, with D perhaps assigned TRBD1 or TRBD2 (6 bases each). V was cut by 0 bases and J by 3 bases, with 10 bases left in between. The CDR3 runs 15 residues. Germline V gene data show CDR1 as SGDLS and CDR2 as YYNGEE. The CDR3 loop reads CASSVEGGIYNEQFF. In DNA form, the CDR3 reads TGTGCCAGCAGCGTAGAGGGGGGAATCTACAATGAGCAGTTCTTC.

This clonotype was recorded at least ten times. The CDR3 DNA sequence: TGTGCCAGCAGCTTCTTGGGTTCGGGCACAGATACGCAGTATTTT. This translates into CASSFLGSGTDTQYF. The rearrangement links TRBV13 to TRBJ2-3, with D unresolved. The germline gives CDR1 PRHDT, CDR2 FYEKMQ (reference sequence). The CDR3 runs to 15 residues. V lost 3 bases and J 1 base, leaving 11 bases between the germline ends.

This clonotype was seen ten or more times. The chain couples TRBV6-2 or TRBV6-3 to TRBJ2-7; a weak D match, TRBD2 (5 bases). The germline V and J ends were trimmed by 7 bases and 0 bases, with 10 bases remaining between them. The CDR3 has 13 amino acids. CDR1 MNHEY and CDR2 SVGEGT come from the germline V gene. The CDR3 region has the DNA TGTGCCAGCAAGCTAGCCAGCTCCTACGAGCAGTACTTC. Translation: CASKLASSYEQYF.

The chain employs TRBV20-1 and TRBJ1-3; weak D call: TRBD1 (6 bases). This CDR3 has 14 residues. Per the germline V gene, CDR1 is DFQATT and CDR2 is SNEGSKA (reference sequence). Trimming left V 2 bases short and J 8 bases short, with 16 bases between. CDR3 sequence: CSARNRVDRDTIYF. The CDR3 bases are TGCAGTGCTAGAAACAGGGTCGATCGGGACACCATATATTTT.

Comment on this clonotype: This may be a read error: a much more frequent sequence differs by one nucleotide. The gene calls are TRBV20-1 and TRBJ2-3; TRBD2 might be the D (6 bases). The CDR3 is 15 amino acids. Germline CDR1 is DFQATT and CDR2 is SNEGSKA (reference sequence). V was shortened by 5 bases and J by 2 bases, with 17 bases between the two germline ends. CDR3 sequence (DNA): TGCAGTGCTTCCCCCGGACTAACGGTCACAGATACGCAGTATTTT. This translates into CSASPGLTVTDTQYF.

The chain employs TRBV20-1 and TRBJ2-7, with TRBD1 matching 10 bases. Germline CDR1 DFQATT, CDR2 SNEGSKA (reference sequence). This CDR3 has 14 amino acids. After removal of 4 bases from V and 2 bases from J, the junction contained 5 bases not matched to a gene. The CDR3 region has the DNA TGCAGTGCTACGCGGACAGGGGGGACCTACGAGCAGTACTTC. It codes for CSATRTGGTYEQYF.

This clonotype was seen repeatedly, ten times or more. The genes are TRBV12-3 or TRBV12-4 and TRBJ1-6; D is unresolved. Trimming cost V 3 bases and J 7 bases, with 7 bases left between them. This CDR3 is 13 amino acids long. The DNA for the CDR3 is TGTGCCAGCAGTTTCCGAGCGAATTCACCCCTCCACTTT. Translated, it gives CASSFRANSPLHF.

This clonotype showed up many times. The chain employs TRBV2 and TRBJ2-2; the match to TRBD1 covers 7 bases. Germline values: CDR1 SNHLY, CDR2 FYNNEI. CDR3 size: 18 residues. V shed 6 bases and J 4 bases; nucleotides not matched to a gene: 17. The CDR3 spells CASSPLPGTAIFTGELFF. The CDR3 DNA sequence: TGTGCCAGCAGCCCCCTTCCCGGGACAGCGATATTCACCGGGGAGCTGTTTTTT.